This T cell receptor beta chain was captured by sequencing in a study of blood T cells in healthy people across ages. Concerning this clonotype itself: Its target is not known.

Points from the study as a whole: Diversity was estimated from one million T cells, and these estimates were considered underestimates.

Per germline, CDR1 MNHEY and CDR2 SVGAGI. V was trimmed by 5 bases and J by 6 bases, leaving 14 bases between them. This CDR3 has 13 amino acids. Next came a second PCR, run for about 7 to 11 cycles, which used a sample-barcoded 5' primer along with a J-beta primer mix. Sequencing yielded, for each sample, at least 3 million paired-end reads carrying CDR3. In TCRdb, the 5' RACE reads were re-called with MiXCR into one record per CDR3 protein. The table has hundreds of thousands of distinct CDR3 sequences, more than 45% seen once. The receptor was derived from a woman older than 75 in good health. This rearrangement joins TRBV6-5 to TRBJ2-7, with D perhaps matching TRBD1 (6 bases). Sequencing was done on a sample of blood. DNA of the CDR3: TGTGCCAGCAGTCAGAGAGACAGGTCCGAGCAGTACTTC. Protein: CASSQRDRSEQYF.